This T cell receptor beta chain appears in the sequencing data of a study of blood T cells in healthy people across ages. The CDR3 sequence is 16 residues long. From germline, CDR1 is LGHDT and CDR2 YNNKEL (reference sequence). The V end was cut by 3 bases, the J end by 5 bases, with 18 bases between. The authors ran a second PCR of 7 to 11 cycles using a sample-barcoded 5' primer and a J-beta primer mix. Unique molecular identifiers of 12 random nucleotides labeled each cDNA. TCRdb reprocessed the 5' RACE reads with MiXCR, giving one entry per CDR3 protein. The repertoire has about 590,000 distinct CDR3 sequences, under 30% of them found once; the top ten carry approximately 14%. This clonotype appeared many times.

The chain is built from TRBV3-1 and TRBJ2-3; D perhaps matches TRBD1 (5 bases). This TCR was sampled from a woman over 75 in good health. Input material: blood. CDR3: CASSQGLSDHLDTQYF. Written as DNA, the CDR3 is TGTGCCAGCAGCCAGGGGCTGTCGGACCATCTAGATACGCAGTATTTT.